The following is a T cell receptor beta chain sequence with its context. Its antigen is unknown. Via the markers CD45RO/CCR7/CD25/CD127/CD95/CD27, stem cell-like memory, regulatory, central memory and naive CD4+ cells were sorted. The sequenced template was cDNA made from the entire isolated RNA. Libraries were prepared by immunoSEQ multiplex PCR; TCRdb keeps only in-frame clonotypes and omits some of them. This table has 150,000 to 200,000 clones, almost 8% appearing once. The data derive from a study of beta chain features in type 1 diabetes. Study-wide background: Healthy donors resembled patients in age, gender and cell yields. Investigators examined around 110 million sorted cells across all samples. Study-level points and caveats: Shorter TCRB CDR3s, moderately but significantly so, were found in Type 1 diabetes patients in all four CD4+ subsets.

J lost 7 bases, V lost 9 bases, and 18 bases had no gene match. Germline V lookup: CDR1 ENHRY, CDR2 SYGVKD. CDR3 length: 16 residues. Sequencing used central memory CD4+ T cells from blood. The chain has TRBV10-3 and TRBJ2-1, with 7 bases matching TRBD1. This sequence originates from a man younger than 35 with type 1 diabetes. The CDR3 sequence is CAMSHSSTGSLNEQFF. The DNA of the CDR3 is TGTGCCATGAGTCACTCTTCGACAGGGAGCCTAAATGAGCAGTTCTTC.